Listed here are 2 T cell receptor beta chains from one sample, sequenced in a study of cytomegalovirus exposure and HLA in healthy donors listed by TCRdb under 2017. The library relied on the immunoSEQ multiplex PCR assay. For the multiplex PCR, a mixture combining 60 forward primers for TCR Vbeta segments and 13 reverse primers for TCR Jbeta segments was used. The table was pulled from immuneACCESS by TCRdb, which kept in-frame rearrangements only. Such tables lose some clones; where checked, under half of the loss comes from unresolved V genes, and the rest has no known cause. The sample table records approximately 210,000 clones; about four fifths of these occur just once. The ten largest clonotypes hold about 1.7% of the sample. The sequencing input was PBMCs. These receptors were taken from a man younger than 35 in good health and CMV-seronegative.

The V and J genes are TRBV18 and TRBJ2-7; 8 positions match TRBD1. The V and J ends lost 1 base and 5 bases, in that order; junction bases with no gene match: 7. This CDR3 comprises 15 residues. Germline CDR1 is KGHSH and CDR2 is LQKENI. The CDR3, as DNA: TGTGCCAGCTCACCACGGACAGGGAACGGTCACGAGCAGTACTTC. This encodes CASSPRTGNGHEQYF.

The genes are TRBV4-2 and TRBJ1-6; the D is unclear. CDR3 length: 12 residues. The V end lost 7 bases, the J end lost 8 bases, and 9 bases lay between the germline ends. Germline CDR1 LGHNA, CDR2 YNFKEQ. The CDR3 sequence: CASKGDDSPLHF. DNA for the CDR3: TGTGCCAGCAAGGGAGATGATTCACCCCTCCACTTT.